This T cell receptor (beta chain) is from a study of blood T cell repertoires in COVID-19. Across the study: Material from acute and convalescent COVID-19 was sourced from the United States, Italy and Spain. PBMCs, B-cell-depleted T cells, or T cells were the source of the cDNA or gDNA that made up the material.

This CDR3 contains 12 residues. CDR1 is SGHAT and CDR2 is FQNNGV in the germline V gene. Deletions cut 4 bases from V and 6 bases from J, with 10 bases between. TCRdb's copy holds only in-frame clones and misses some; the assay was immunoSEQ multiplex PCR. Among 85,000 to 130,000 clones listed, 80% to 90% were seen once. Participants were placed into cohorts based on the clinical history they reported. Two consecutive negative NP/OP PCR tests, clearance, or resolved symptoms defined Cohort 3 recovery. Sequencing was carried out using PBMCs or T cells enriched from blood (not recorded which). This receptor was taken from a woman aged 45-59 years who had recovered from COVID-19. The chain is built from TRBV11-2 and TRBJ2-7, with D hard to call. CDR3 residues: CASSYALFEQYF. The CDR3 DNA reads TGTGCCAGCAGCTACGCCCTATTCGAGCAGTACTTC.